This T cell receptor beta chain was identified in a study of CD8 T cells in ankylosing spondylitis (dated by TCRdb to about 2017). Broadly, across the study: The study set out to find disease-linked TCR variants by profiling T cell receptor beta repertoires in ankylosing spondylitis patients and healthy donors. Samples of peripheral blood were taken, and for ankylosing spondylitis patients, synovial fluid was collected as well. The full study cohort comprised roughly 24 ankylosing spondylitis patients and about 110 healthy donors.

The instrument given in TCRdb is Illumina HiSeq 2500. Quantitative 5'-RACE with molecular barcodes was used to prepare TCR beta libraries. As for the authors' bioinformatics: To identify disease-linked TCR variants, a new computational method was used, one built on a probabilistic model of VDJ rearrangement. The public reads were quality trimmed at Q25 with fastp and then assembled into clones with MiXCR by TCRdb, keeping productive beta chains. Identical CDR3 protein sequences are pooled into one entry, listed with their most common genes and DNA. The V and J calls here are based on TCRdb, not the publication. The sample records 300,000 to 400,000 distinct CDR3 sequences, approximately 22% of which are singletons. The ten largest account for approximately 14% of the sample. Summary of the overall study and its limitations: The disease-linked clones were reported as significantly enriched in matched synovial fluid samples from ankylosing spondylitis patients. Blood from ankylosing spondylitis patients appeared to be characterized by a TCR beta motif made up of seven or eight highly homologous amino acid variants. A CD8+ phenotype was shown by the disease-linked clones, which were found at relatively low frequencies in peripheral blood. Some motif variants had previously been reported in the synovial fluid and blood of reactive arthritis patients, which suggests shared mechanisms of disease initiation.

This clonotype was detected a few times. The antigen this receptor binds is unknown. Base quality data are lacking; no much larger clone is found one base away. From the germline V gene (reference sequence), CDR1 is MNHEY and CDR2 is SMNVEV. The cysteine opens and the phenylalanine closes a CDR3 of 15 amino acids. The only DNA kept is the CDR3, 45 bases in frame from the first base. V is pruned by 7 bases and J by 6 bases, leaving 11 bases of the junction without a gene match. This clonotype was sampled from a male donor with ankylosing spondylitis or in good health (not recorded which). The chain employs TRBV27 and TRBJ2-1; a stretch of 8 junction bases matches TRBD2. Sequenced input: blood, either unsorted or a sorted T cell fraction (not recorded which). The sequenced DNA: TGTGCCAGCACCCCCCGGGGGGGCCCTTTCAATGAGCAGTTCTTC. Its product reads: CASTPRGGPFNEQFF.